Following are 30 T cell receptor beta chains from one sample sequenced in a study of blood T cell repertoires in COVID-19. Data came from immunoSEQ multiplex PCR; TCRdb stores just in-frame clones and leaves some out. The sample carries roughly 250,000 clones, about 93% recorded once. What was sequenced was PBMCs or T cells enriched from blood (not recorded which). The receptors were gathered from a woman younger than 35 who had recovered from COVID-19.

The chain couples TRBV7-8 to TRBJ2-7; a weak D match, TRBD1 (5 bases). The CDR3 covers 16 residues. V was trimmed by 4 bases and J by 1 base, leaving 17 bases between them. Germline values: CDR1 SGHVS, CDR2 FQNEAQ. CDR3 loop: CASSSPRLTASYEQYF. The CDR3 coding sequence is TGTGCCAGCAGCTCCCCGCGGTTGACAGCTTCCTACGAGCAGTACTTC.

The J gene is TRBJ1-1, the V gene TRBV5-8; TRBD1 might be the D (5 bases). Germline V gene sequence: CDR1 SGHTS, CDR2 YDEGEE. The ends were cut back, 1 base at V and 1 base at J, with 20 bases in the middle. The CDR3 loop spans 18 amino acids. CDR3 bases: TGTGCCAGCAGCTTGTATGGGTCGGCGGGGACCGCGAACACTGAAGCTTTCTTT. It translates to CASSLYGSAGTANTEAFF.

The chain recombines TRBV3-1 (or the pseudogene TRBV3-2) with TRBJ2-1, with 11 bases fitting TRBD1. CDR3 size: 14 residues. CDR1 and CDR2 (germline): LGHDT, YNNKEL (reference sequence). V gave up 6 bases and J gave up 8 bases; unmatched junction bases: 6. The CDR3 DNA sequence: TGTGCCAGCAGGGGACAGGGGGTGAACCATGAGCAGTTCTTC. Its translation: CASRGQGVNHEQFF.

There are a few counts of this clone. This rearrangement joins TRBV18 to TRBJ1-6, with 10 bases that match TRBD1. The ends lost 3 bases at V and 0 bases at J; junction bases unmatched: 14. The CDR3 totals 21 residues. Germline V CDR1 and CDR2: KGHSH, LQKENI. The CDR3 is CASSPISGQGSRSSYNSPLHF. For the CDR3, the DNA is TGTGCCAGCTCACCTATTTCGGGACAGGGGTCACGGAGCTCCTATAATTCACCCCTCCACTTT.

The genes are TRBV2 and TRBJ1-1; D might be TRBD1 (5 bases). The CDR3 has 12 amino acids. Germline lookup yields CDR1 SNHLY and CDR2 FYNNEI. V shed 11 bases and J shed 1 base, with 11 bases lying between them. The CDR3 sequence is CAYLTGNTEAFF. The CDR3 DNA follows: TGTGCCTACCTTACAGGGAACACTGAAGCTTTCTTT.

The CDR3 spells CASSSNRVGGYTF. The DNA for the CDR3 is TGTGCCAGCAGCTCCAACAGGGTCGGAGGCTACACCTTC. V and J are TRBV11-3 and TRBJ1-2, with a possible D match to TRBD1 (6 bases). V gave up 4 bases and J gave up 8 bases, with 14 bases separating them. The germline V gene encodes CDR1 SGHNT and CDR2 YENEEA. CDR3 length equals 13 residues.

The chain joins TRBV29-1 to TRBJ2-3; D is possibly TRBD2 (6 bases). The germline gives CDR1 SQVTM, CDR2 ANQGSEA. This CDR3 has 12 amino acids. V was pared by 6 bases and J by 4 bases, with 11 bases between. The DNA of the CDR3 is TGCAGCGTCCGCGGGGCGGCAGATACGCAGTATTTT. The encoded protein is CSVRGAADTQYF.

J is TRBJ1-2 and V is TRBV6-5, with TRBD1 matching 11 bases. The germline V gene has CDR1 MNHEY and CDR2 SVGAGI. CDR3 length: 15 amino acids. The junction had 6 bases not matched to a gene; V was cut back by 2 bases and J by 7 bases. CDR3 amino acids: CASSYTPGTGGGYTF. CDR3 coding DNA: TGTGCCAGCAGTTACACACCCGGGACAGGGGGTGGCTACACCTTC.

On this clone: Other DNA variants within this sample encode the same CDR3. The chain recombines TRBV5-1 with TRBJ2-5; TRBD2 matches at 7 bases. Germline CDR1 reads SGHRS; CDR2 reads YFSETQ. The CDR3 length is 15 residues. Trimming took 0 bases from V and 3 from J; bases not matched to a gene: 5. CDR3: CASSLELAGEETQYF. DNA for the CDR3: TGCGCCAGCAGCTTGGAGTTAGCGGGCGAAGAGACCCAGTACTTC.

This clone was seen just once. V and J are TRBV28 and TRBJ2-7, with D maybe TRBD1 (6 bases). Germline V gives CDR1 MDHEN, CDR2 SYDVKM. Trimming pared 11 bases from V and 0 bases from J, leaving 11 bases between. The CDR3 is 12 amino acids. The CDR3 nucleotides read TGTGCCTCACAGGGTCCCTCCTACGAGCAGTACTTC. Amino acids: CASQGPSYEQYF.

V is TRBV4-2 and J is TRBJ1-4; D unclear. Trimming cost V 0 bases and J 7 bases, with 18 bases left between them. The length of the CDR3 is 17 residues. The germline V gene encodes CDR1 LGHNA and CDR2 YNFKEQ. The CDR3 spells CASSQETGGRPGEKLFF. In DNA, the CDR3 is TGTGCCAGCAGCCAAGAGACGGGAGGGCGCCCCGGTGAAAAACTGTTTTTT.

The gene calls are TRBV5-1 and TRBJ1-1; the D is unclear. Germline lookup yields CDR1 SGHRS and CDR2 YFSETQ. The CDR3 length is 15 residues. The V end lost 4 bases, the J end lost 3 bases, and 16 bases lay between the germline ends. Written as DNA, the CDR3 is TGCGCCAGCAGCCCCCTGTGGGGAGGTGACACTGAAGCTTTCTTT. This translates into CASSPLWGGDTEAFF. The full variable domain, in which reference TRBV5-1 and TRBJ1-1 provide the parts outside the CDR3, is KAGVTQTPRYLIKTRGQQVTLSCSPISGHRSVSWYQQTPGQGLQFLFEYFSETQRNKGNFPGRFSGRQFSNSRSEMNVSTLELGDSALYLCASSPLWGGDTEAFFGQGTRLTVV.

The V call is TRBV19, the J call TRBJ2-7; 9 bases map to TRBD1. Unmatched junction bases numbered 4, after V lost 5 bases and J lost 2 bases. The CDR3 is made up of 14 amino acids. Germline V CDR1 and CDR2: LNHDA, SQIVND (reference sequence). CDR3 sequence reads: CASSGGQGPYEQYF. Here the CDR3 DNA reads TGTGCCAGTAGTGGTGGACAGGGGCCCTACGAGCAGTACTTC.

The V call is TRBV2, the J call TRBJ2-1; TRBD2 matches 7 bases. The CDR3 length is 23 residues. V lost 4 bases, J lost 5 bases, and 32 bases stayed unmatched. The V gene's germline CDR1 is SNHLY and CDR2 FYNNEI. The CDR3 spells CASSVWILASGPRGGEGNNEQFF. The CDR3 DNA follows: TGTGCCAGCAGTGTATGGATTTTAGCCTCCGGGCCCCGGGGAGGGGAAGGAAACAATGAGCAGTTCTTC.

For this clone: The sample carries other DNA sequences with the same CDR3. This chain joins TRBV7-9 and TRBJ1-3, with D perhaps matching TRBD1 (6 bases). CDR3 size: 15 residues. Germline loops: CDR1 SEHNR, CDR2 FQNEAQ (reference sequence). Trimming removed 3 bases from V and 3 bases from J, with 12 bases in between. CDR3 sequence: CASSLAGGYGNTIYF. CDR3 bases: TGTGCCAGCAGCTTGGCTGGGGGCTATGGAAACACCATATATTTT. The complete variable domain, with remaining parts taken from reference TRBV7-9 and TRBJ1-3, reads DTGVSQNPRHKITKRGQNVTFRCDPISEHNRLYWYRQTLGQGPEFLTYFQNEAQLEKSRLLSDRFSAERPKGSFSTLEIQRTEQGDSAMYLCASSLAGGYGNTIYFGEGSWLTVV.

CDR3 in amino acids: CASSVEGQRNSPLHF. CDR3 coding DNA: TGTGCCAGCAGCGTAGAGGGACAGAGAAATTCACCCCTCCACTTT. V is TRBV9 and J is TRBJ1-6; TRBD1 aligns across 7 bases. Germline CDR1 and CDR2: SGDLS and YYNGEE. The J segment lost 7 bases and the V segment lost 0 bases, leaving 4 bases of the junction unmatched. The CDR3 totals 15 residues.

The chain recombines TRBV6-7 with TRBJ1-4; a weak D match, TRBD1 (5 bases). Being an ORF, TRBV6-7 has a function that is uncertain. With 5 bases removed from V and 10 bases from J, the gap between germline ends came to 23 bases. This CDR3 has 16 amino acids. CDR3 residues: CASSPRPDIYGRKLFF. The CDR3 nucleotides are TGTGCCAGCAGTCCACGGCCGGACATCTACGGTCGAAAACTGTTTTTT.

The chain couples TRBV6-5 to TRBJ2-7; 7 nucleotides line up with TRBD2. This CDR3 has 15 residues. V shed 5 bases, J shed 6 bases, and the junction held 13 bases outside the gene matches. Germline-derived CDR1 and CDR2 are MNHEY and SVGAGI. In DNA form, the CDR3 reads TGTGCCAGCAGTCCCACTAGCCGGGAGGTCGCCGAGCAGTACTTC. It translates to CASSPTSREVAEQYF.

CDR3 nucleotide sequence: TGTGCCAGTAGTGACAGTTATCAGCCCCAGCATTTT. Translated: CASSDSYQPQHF. The rearrangement uses TRBV19 and TRBJ1-5; a possible D gene is TRBD1 (5 bases). Germline V CDR1 and CDR2: LNHDA, SQIVND (reference sequence). V was trimmed by 5 bases and J by 5 bases, leaving 7 bases between them. The CDR3 consists of 12 residues.

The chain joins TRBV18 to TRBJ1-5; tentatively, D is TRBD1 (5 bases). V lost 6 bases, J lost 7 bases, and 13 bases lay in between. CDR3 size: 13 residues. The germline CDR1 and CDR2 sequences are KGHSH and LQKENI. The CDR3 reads CASSEGERQPQHF. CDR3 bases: TGTGCCAGCTCGGAAGGGGAACGACAGCCCCAGCATTTT.

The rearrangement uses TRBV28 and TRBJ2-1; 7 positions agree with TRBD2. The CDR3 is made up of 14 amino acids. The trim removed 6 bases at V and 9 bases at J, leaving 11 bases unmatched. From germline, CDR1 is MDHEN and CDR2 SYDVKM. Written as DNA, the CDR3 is TGTGCCAGCAGCTGGACGGGGGGAGGCGCTGAGCAGTTCTTC. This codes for CASSWTGGGAEQFF. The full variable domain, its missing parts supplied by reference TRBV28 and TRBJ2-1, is DVKVTQSSRYLVKRTGEKVFLECVQDMDHENMFWYRQDPGLGLRLIYFSYDVKMKEKGDIPEGYSVSREKKERFSLILESASTNQTSMYLCASSWTGGGAEQFFGPGTRLTVL.

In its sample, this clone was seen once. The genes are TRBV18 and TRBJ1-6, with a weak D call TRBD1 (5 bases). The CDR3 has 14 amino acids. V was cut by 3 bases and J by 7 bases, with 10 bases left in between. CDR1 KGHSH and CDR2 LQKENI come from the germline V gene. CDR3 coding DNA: TGTGCCAGCTCACCCTACACAGGCAATTCACCCCTCCACTTT. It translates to CASSPYTGNSPLHF.

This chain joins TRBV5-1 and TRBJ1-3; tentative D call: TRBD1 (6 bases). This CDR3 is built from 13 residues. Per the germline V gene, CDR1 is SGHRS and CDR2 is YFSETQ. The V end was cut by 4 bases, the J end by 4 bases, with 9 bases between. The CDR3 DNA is TGCGCCAGCAGCCCAGGGGACGGAAACACCATATATTTT. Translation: CASSPGDGNTIYF.

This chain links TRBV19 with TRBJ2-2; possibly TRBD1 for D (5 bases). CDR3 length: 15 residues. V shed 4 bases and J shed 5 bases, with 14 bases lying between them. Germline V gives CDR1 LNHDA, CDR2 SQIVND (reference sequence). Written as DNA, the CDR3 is TGTGCCAGTAGTAGATCAGGGATTCGGACCGGGGAGCTGTTTTTT. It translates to CASSRSGIRTGELFF.

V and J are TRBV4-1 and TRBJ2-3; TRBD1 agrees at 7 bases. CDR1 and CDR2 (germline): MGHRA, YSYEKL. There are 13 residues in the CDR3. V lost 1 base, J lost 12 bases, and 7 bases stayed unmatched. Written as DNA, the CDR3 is TGCGCCAGCAGCCAAGGGCCAGGGGGTCTACAGTATTTT. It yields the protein CASSQGPGGLQYF.

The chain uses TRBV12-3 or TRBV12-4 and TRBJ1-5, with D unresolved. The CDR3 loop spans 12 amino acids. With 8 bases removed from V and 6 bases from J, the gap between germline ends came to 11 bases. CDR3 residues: CASQGGPQPQHF. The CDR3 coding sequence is TGTGCCAGCCAAGGAGGCCCTCAGCCCCAGCATTTT.

The CDR3 spells CASTSGGQAVLNEQFF. The CDR3 DNA reads as TGTGCCAGTACCTCGGGGGGGCAGGCCGTACTCAATGAGCAGTTCTTC. The chain joins TRBV19 to TRBJ2-1; 8 bases line up with TRBD2. The germline V gene encodes CDR1 LNHDA and CDR2 SQIVND (reference sequence). The J segment lost 6 bases and the V segment lost 7 bases, leaving 14 bases of the junction unmatched. The CDR3 totals 16 residues.

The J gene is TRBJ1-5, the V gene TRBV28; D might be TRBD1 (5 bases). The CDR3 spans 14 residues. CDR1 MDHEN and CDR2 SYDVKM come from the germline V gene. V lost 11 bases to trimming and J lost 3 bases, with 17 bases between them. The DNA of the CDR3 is TGTGCCTCCTGGGGCCGGGGGGACAATCAGCCCCAGCATTTT. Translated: CASWGRGDNQPQHF.

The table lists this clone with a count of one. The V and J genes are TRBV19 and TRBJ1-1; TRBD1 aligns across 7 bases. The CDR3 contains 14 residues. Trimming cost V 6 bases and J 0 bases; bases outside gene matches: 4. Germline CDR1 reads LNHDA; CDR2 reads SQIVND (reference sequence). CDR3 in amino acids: CASRITGVNTEAFF. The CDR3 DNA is TGTGCCAGTAGGATCACAGGGGTGAACACTGAAGCTTTCTTT. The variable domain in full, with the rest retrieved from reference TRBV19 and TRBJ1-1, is DGGITQSPKYLFRKEGQNVTLSCEQNLNHDAMYWYRQDPGQGLRLIYYSQIVNDFQKGDIAEGYSVSREKKESFPLTVTSAQKNPTAFYLCASRITGVNTEAFFGQGTRLTVV.

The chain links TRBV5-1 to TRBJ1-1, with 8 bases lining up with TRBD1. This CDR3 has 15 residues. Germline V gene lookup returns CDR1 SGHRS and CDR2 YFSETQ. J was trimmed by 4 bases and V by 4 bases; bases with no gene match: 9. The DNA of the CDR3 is TGCGCCAGCAGCATTGGACAGGGAGGCTTCACTGAAGCTTTCTTT. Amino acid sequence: CASSIGQGGFTEAFF.